This entry lists 27 T cell receptor beta chains sequenced from one sample in a study of CD8 T cells in ankylosing spondylitis (dated by TCRdb to 2016 to 2017). The library was obtained by 5' RACE. For sequencing, an Illumina HiSeq 2500 was employed. TCRdb reworked the public reads: Q25 trimming with fastp, MiXCR clone assembly, productive beta chains retained. Merged by CDR3 protein, the rows form single entries marked with the most common genes and DNA. Across this sample there are 36,000 or so distinct CDR3 sequences, with 9.5% to 11% seen only once. The ten largest account for 20% of the sample. The sample consisted of synovial fluid, either unsorted or a sorted T cell fraction (not recorded which). The origin of the receptors is a male donor with ankylosing spondylitis.

V usage is TRBV5-1 and J usage is TRBJ2-3, with no clear D. Per germline, CDR1 SGHRS and CDR2 YFSETQ. The CDR3 is 14 residues long. The germline V and J ends were trimmed by 2 bases and 2 bases, with 9 bases remaining between them. The CDR3 sequence is CASSFQHITDTQYF. In DNA, the CDR3 is TGCGCCAGCAGCTTCCAGCATATCACAGATACGCAGTATTTT.

The sample holds a few counts of this clonotype. The chain combines TRBV28 with TRBJ2-7; possibly TRBD1 or TRBD2 for D (5 bases each). Germline V CDR1 and CDR2: MDHEN, SYDVKM. Trimming cost V 5 bases and J 3 bases, with 17 bases left between them. The CDR3 contains 15 residues. The CDR3 here is CASSPRVTGLYEQYF. CDR3 DNA: TGTGCCAGCAGTCCAAGGGTGACGGGGCTCTACGAGCAGTACTTC.

This clonotype was recorded many times. This chain connects TRBV20-1 to TRBJ2-3; 7 nucleotides match TRBD2. After removal of 5 bases from V and 3 bases from J, the junction contained 11 bases not matched to a gene. The CDR3 consists of 15 residues. Germline CDR1 is DFQATT and CDR2 is SNEGSKA (reference sequence). CDR3 nucleotides: TGCAGTGCTTCGCTCGCTAGCGGCTTTACAGATACGCAGTATTTT. This sequence encodes CSASLASGFTDTQYF.

This clonotype was observed at least ten times. This chain joins TRBV4-2 and TRBJ2-7; D is possibly TRBD1 or TRBD2 (5 bases each). The CDR3 is made up of 15 amino acids. With 4 bases removed from V and 3 bases from J, the gap between germline ends came to 16 bases. The germline V gene encodes CDR1 LGHNA and CDR2 YNFKEQ. For the CDR3, the DNA is TGTGCCAGCAGCCCCCGTCTCGGGACCGACTACGAGCAGTACTTC. It yields the protein CASSPRLGTDYEQYF.

This clonotype has a count of ten or more. The chain employs TRBV28 and TRBJ2-5, with 13 bases identical to TRBD2. Germline CDR1 is MDHEN and CDR2 is SYDVKM. The V segment lost 4 bases and the J segment 3 bases; nucleotides outside the gene matches: 8. This CDR3 has 17 amino acids. In nucleotides, the CDR3 is TGTGCCAGCAGTTCATGGACTAGCGGGAGCGGTAAAGAGACCCAGTACTTC. Its protein is CASSSWTSGSGKETQYF.

This clonotype has only a few counts. The rearrangement links TRBV27 to TRBJ1-4, with D tentatively TRBD1 (6 bases). The CDR3 has 17 amino acids. The V and J ends lost 6 bases and 0 bases respectively, with 17 bases between them. Germline V gene data show CDR1 as MNHEY and CDR2 as SMNVEV (reference sequence). Here the CDR3 DNA reads TGTGCCAGCAGCCTGGGGGCCGGGGGGGCAACTAATGAAAAACTGTTTTTT. Amino acid sequence: CASSLGAGGATNEKLFF.

This clonotype was recorded at least ten times. V gene TRBV27 combines with J gene TRBJ1-4, with a tentative D call TRBD1 (6 bases). The CDR3 consists of 14 residues. V lost 5 bases, J lost 10 bases, and 17 bases lay in between. Germline V gene lookup returns CDR1 MNHEY and CDR2 SMNVEV (reference sequence). The CDR3 region is CASSTSQGTGKLFF. CDR3 nucleotide sequence: TGTGCCAGCAGTACGAGCCAGGGGACGGGAAAACTGTTTTTT. Full variable domain (rest looked up from reference TRBV27 and TRBJ1-4): EAQVTQNPRYLITVTGKKLTVTCSQNMNHEYMSWYRQDPGLGLRQIYYSMNVEVTDKGDVPEGYKVSRKEKRNFPLILESPSPNQTSLYFCASSTSQGTGKLFFGSGTQLSVL.

This clonotype was recorded a few times. The chain recombines TRBV11-2 with TRBJ2-1; D gene uncertain. Trimming left V 6 bases short and J 4 bases short, with 10 bases between. CDR3 length equals 13 residues. From germline, CDR1 is SGHAT and CDR2 FQNNGV. For the CDR3, the DNA is TGTGCCAGCAGTTTGATTGGGTACAATGAGCAGTTCTTC. This translates into CASSLIGYNEQFF.

The chain combines TRBV2 with TRBJ1-5, with TRBD1 matching 7 bases. In germline, CDR1 is SNHLY, CDR2 FYNNEI. The CDR3 contains 13 residues. Trimming removed 9 bases from V and 4 bases from J; junction bases left unmatched: 6. CDR3 nucleotides: TGTGCCAGTAAGGACAGGCGGAATCAGCCCCAGCATTTT. Its translation: CASKDRRNQPQHF. Supplemented by reference TRBV2 and TRBJ1-5, the full variable domain reads EPEVTQTPSHQVTQMGQEVILRCVPISNHLYFYWYRQILGQKVEFLVSFYNNEISEKSEIFDDQFSVERPDGSNFTLKIRSTKLEDSAMYFCASKDRRNQPQHFGDGTRLSIL.

This clonotype was found many times. The chain joins TRBV4-1 to TRBJ2-3, with TRBD1 matching over 7 bases. V trimming: 1 base; J trimming: 5 bases; junction bases outside the gene matches: 12. CDR1 MGHRA and CDR2 YSYEKL come from the germline V gene. The CDR3 contains 17 residues. In nucleotides, the CDR3 is TGCGCCAGCAGCCAAGTAGTGTCAGGGGGTGGATTAGATACGCAGTATTTT. Translated: CASSQVVSGGGLDTQYF.

The CDR3 reads CASRQLQTQYF. In nucleotides, the CDR3 is TGTGCCAGCAGACAGCTACAGACCCAGTACTTC. The rearrangement uses TRBV28 and TRBJ2-5; D is ambiguous. Germline CDR1 and CDR2: MDHEN and SYDVKM. The V end lost 6 bases, the J end lost 6 bases, and 8 bases lay between the germline ends. This CDR3 region has 11 residues.

This clonotype was seen a single time. An end of the junction does not agree with germline; a read error may underlie this. The chain joins TRBV3-1 to TRBJ2-3, with 10 nucleotides matching TRBD2. The CDR3 spans 17 residues. Germline V gives CDR1 LGHDT, CDR2 YNNKEL (reference sequence). CDR3 nucleotides: TGTGCCACCAGCCAAGAAGGCCTAGCGGGAGCGAAAGATACGCAGTATTTT. Translated, it gives CATSQEGLAGAKDTQYF.

This clonotype was counted ten times or more. This rearrangement joins TRBV29-1 to TRBJ2-2; a weak D match, TRBD2 (6 bases). CDR1 and CDR2 from the germline V gene are SQVTM and ANQGSEA. The CDR3 is made up of 14 amino acids. Deletions cut 4 bases from V and 1 base from J, with 10 bases between. Here the CDR3 reads CSVVWRGNTGELFF. The CDR3 nucleotides read TGCAGCGTTGTATGGCGGGGGAACACCGGGGAGCTGTTTTTT.

The V call is TRBV12-3 or TRBV12-4, the J call TRBJ2-7; 8 bases map to TRBD1. This CDR3 comprises 15 residues. J gave up 1 base and V 6 bases, and 8 bases lay outside the gene matches. CDR3 bases: TGTGCCAGCAGCCGGGGACAGGAGCTTTCCTACGAGCAGTACTTC. As protein: CASSRGQELSYEQYF.

The genes are TRBV12-3 or TRBV12-4 and TRBJ1-1; unclear D gene. Trimming left V 8 bases short and J 0 bases short, with 10 bases between. CDR3 length: 13 residues. CDR3 DNA sequence: TGTGCCAGCCGCCTTCCACTGAACACTGAAGCTTTCTTT. Its translation is CASRLPLNTEAFF.

This clonotype was counted between two and nine times. CDR3 nucleotides: TGTGCCAGCAGTTTCGCCACCGGGACCCTTTTAGCCAAAAACATTCAGTACTTC. Translating it yields CASSFATGTLLAKNIQYF. The J gene is TRBJ2-4, the V gene TRBV12-3 or TRBV12-4; either TRBD1 or TRBD2 may fit D (5 bases each). This CDR3 has 18 residues. The ends were cut back, 3 bases at V and 0 bases at J, with 18 bases in the middle.

This chain links TRBV29-1 with TRBJ2-5; 7 bases are shared with TRBD1. Germline assignment: CDR1 SQVTM and CDR2 ANQGSEA. After removal of 8 bases from V and 0 bases from J, the junction contained 6 bases not matched to a gene. This CDR3 has 13 amino acids. The CDR3 spells CSSTGMDQETQYF. CDR3 DNA sequence: TGCAGCTCGACAGGGATGGACCAAGAGACCCAGTACTTC.

This clonotype was detected many times. V is TRBV4-3 and J is TRBJ2-6, with D perhaps being TRBD1 or TRBD2 (5 bases each). This CDR3 comprises 14 residues. Germline V gives CDR1 LGHNA, CDR2 YSLEER. Deletions cut 5 bases from V and 7 bases from J, with 12 bases between. The CDR3 is CASSEGRGANVLTF. CDR3 sequence (DNA): TGCGCCAGCAGCGAGGGGCGTGGAGCCAACGTCCTGACTTTC.

This clonotype was counted ten times or more. This sequence joins TRBV20-1 and TRBJ2-3, with 10 bases that match TRBD2. V shed 5 bases, J shed 11 bases, and the junction held 16 bases outside the gene matches. Germline V lookup: CDR1 DFQATT, CDR2 SNEGSKA (reference sequence). The CDR3 contains 15 residues. CDR3 DNA: TGCAGTGCTGGGCTAGCGGGAGCTGGCTGGGGTGGGCAGTATTTT. Its protein product is CSAGLAGAGWGGQYF.

This clonotype was counted only a few times. This chain joins TRBV6-1 and TRBJ1-1, with 8 positions matching TRBD1. The germline CDR1 and CDR2 sequences are MNHNS and SASEGT. The CDR3 runs 17 residues. The V segment lost 8 bases and the J segment 5 bases; nucleotides outside the gene matches: 19. CDR3 sequence (DNA): TGTGCCAGCGAAAGGTGGGACAGGCCAGAGGGGAGGACTGAAGCTTTCTTT. Residues: CASERWDRPEGRTEAFF.

This clonotype has a single count. A read error may explain this, as a much larger clone is one base away. The chain carries TRBV2 and TRBJ2-1; TRBD2 matches 11 bases. This CDR3 is 17 amino acids long. With 4 bases clipped from V and 8 bases from J, the junction kept 13 bases outside the gene matches. Germline CDR1 SNHLY, CDR2 FYNNEI. Here the CDR3 DNA reads TGTGCCAGCAGTGTGGGGGTAGCGGGAGGGCCTTGGGATGAGCAGTTCTTC. This encodes CASSVGVAGGPWDEQFF.

The chain joins TRBV2 to TRBJ2-5; D possibly corresponds to TRBD2 (5 bases). Germline assignment: CDR1 SNHLY and CDR2 FYNNEI. V lost 8 bases and J lost 2, with 15 bases in between. The CDR3 loop spans 14 amino acids. CDR3 nucleotides: TGTGCCAGCCGGAGGAGTTCGGGACAAGAGACCCAGTACTTC. This encodes CASRRSSGQETQYF.

The chain joins TRBV24-1 to TRBJ2-3; maybe TRBD1 (6 bases). V gave up 7 bases and J gave up 6 bases, with 16 bases separating them. The CDR3 covers 14 residues. Per germline, CDR1 KGHDR and CDR2 SFDVKD. The CDR3 here is CATSGTGPSDTQYF. CDR3 DNA sequence: TGTGCCACCAGCGGAACAGGGCCTTCGGATACGCAGTATTTT.

This clonotype was seen many times. The rearrangement links TRBV5-1 to TRBJ1-1; D gene unclear. CDR3 length: 13 amino acids. Trimming pared 4 bases from V and 3 bases from J, leaving 10 bases between. Germline CDR1 and CDR2: SGHRS and YFSETQ. The CDR3 sequence: CASSPGRDTEAFF. DNA for the CDR3: TGCGCCAGCAGCCCCGGACGGGACACTGAAGCTTTCTTT.

The sample holds a few counts of this clonotype. J is TRBJ2-4 and V is TRBV11-2; TRBD1 matches 8 bases. Germline V gives CDR1 SGHAT, CDR2 FQNNGV. The J segment lost 1 base and the V segment lost 5 bases, leaving 7 bases of the junction unmatched. This CDR3 region has 16 residues. The CDR3 loop reads CASSPTGVRAKNIQYF. The CDR3 DNA reads TGTGCCAGCAGCCCGACAGGGGTTCGGGCCAAAAACATTCAGTACTTC. Combining the CDR3 with reference TRBV11-2 and TRBJ2-4 gives the whole variable domain EAGVAQSPRYKIIEKRQSVAFWCNPISGHATLYWYQQILGQGPKLLIQFQNNGVVDDSQLPKDRFSAERLKGVDSTLKIQPAKLEDSAVYLCASSPTGVRAKNIQYFGAGTRLSVL.

This clonotype was counted at least ten times. V is TRBV6-5 and J is TRBJ2-2; possibly TRBD2 for D (6 bases). Germline assignment: CDR1 MNHEY and CDR2 SVGAGI. V lost 6 bases and J lost 7, with 15 bases in between. This CDR3 spans 14 amino acids. The DNA for the CDR3 is TGTGCCAGCAGACTCGGGAGTAGCGGCGGGGAGCTGTTTTTT. Translation: CASRLGSSGGELFF.

This clonotype has more than one count but fewer than ten. J is TRBJ2-2 and V is TRBV6-1; 9 bases are a match to TRBD2. There are 15 residues in the CDR3. V lost 5 bases and J lost 0; bases outside the gene matches: 1. Germline CDR1 is MNHNS and CDR2 is SASEGT. CDR3 loop: CASSSGRPNTGELFF. The DNA for the CDR3 is TGTGCCAGCAGTAGCGGGAGGCCGAACACCGGGGAGCTGTTTTTT.